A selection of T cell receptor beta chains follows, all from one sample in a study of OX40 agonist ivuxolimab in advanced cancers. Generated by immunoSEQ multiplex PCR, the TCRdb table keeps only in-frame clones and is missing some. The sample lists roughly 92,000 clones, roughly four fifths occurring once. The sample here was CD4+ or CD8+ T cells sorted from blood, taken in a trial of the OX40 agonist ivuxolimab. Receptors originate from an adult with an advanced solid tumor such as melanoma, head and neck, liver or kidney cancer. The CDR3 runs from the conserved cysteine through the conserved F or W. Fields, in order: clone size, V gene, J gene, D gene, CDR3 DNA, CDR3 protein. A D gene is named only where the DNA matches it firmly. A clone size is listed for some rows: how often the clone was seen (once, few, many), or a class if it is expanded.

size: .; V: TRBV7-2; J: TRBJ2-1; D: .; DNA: TGTGCCAGCAGCTTAACTCGGTCGGTGAATGAGCAGTTCTTC; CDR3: CASSLTRSVNEQFF
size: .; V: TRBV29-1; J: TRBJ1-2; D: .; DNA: TGCAGCGTTGAGTGGCAGGGAGCGGGTGGCTACACCTTC; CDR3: CSVEWQGAGGYTF
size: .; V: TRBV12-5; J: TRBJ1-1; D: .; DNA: TGTGCTAGTGGTCGCTCGGGGGGAAGTGGGACTGAAGCTTTCTTT; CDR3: CASGRSGGSGTEAFF
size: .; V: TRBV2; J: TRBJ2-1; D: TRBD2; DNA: TGTGCCAGCCCTAGCGGAGATACTAGCTCCTACAATGAGCAGTTCTTC; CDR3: CASPSGDTSSYNEQFF
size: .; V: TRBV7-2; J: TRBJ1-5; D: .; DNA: TGTGCCAGCAGCTTGTACGGAGGGGGCAATCAGCCCCAGCATTTT; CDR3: CASSLYGGGNQPQHF
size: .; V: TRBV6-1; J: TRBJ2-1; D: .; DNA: TGTGCCAGCAGTGACGGACGTGACTACAATGAGCAGTTCTTC; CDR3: CASSDGRDYNEQFF
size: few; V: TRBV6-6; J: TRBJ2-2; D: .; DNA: TGTGCCAGCGAACAGGGTTACACCGGGGAGCTGTTTTTT; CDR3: CASEQGYTGELFF
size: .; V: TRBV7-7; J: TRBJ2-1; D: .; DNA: TGTGCCAGCAGCTCCCAGCCTACAGGGTACAATGAGCAGTTCTTC; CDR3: CASSSQPTGYNEQFF
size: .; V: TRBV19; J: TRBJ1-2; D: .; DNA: TGTGCCAGCGATCGACCCGGGACAAATGGCTACACCTTC; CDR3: CASDRPGTNGYTF
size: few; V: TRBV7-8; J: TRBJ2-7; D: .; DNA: TGTGCCAGCAGCTTACTTAGGAGCTCCTACGAGCAGTACTTC; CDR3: CASSLLRSSYEQYF
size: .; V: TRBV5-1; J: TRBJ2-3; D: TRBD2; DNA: TGCGCCAGCAGCTTGGCCGCTAGCGGTCGCACAGATACGCAGTATTTT; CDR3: CASSLAASGRTDTQYF
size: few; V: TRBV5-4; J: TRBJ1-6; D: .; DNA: TGTGCCAGCAGCCCTGGACAGTCCAATTCACCCCTCCACTTT; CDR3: CASSPGQSNSPLHF
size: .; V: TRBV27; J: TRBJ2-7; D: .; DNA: TGTGCCAGCAATCACAGCTCCTACGAGCAGTACTTC; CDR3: CASNHSSYEQYF
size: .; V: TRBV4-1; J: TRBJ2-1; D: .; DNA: TGCGCCAGCAGCCAAGAAAGGGGCGGGGCCCCCTACAATGAGCAGTTCTTC; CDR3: CASSQERGGAPYNEQFF
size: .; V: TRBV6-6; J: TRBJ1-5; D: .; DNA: TGTGCCAGCAGTGTAGGGGTTAGTCAGCCCCAGCATTTT; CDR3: CASSVGVSQPQHF
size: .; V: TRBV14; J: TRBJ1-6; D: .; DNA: TGTGCCAGCAGCCAAGGAGGAGGGTTCTATAATTCACCCCTCCACTTT; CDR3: CASSQGGGFYNSPLHF
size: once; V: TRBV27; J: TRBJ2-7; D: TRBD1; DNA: TGTGCCAGCAGTTTATGGGACAGTTCCTACGAGCAGTACTTC; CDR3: CASSLWDSSYEQYF
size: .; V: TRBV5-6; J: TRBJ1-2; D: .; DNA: TGTGCCAGCAGCGCCGAAAGTCGGGACTATGGCTACACCTTC; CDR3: CASSAESRDYGYTF
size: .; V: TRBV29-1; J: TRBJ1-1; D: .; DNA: TGCAGGACATCGGGGGAGGTGAACACTGAAGCTTTCTTT; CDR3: CRTSGEVNTEAFF
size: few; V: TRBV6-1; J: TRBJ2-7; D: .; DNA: TGTGCCAGCAGTGAGGTGGGGGCGTTAAGCTACGAGCAGTACTTC; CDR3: CASSEVGALSYEQYF
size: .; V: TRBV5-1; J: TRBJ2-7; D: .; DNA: TGCGCCAGCAGCTTGGATGCCCCCTACGAGCAGTACTTC; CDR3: CASSLDAPYEQYF
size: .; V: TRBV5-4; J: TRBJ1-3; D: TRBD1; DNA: TGTGCCAGCAGCTTAGACAGGGTGGGAGGAAACACCATATATTTT; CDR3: CASSLDRVGGNTIYF
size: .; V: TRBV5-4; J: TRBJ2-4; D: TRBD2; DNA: TGTGCCAGCAGCTTGCGTGGACTAGTTGGAAACATTCAGTACTTC; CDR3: CASSLRGLVGNIQYF
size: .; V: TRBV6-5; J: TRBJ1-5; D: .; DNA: TGTGCCAGCAGTACCGACACAAATAGCAATCAGCCCCAGCATTTT; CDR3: CASSTDTNSNQPQHF
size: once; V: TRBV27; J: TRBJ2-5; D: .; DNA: TGTGCCAGCTCGGCAGTAAGGATCAGTAGTCTCCAAGAGACCCAGTACTTC; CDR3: CASSAVRISSLQETQYF
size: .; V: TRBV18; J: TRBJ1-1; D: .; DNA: TGTGCCAGCTCACCGGGGCAGGGAAACACTGAAGCTTTCTTT; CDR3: CASSPGQGNTEAFF
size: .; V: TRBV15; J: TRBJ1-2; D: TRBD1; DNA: TGTGCCACCAGCGTGGGTGAGGGGGCCTATGGCTACACCTTC; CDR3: CATSVGEGAYGYTF
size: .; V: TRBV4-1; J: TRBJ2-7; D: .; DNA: TGCGCCAGCAGCCAAGAGTCCAGGGTCAATACCTACGAGCAGTACTTC; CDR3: CASSQESRVNTYEQYF
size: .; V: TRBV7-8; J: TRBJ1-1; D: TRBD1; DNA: TGTGCCGGAACCTGGGCAGGGGGGGAAATGAACACTGAAGCTTTCTTT; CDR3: CAGTWAGGEMNTEAFF
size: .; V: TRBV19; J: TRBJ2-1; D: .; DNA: TGTGCCAGTACAGGGCCGGGGAATGAGCAGTTCTTC; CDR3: CASTGPGNEQFF
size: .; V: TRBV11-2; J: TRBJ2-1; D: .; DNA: TGTGCCAGCAGCTACTTCGCGGGGCCCAGCATCAATGAGCAGTTCTTC; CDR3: CASSYFAGPSINEQFF
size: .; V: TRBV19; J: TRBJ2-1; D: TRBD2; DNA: TGTGCCAGTGCTAGGGGGCTAGCGGGATACAATGAGCAGTTCTTC; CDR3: CASARGLAGYNEQFF
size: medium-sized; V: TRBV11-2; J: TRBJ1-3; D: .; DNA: TGTGCCAGCAGCTCCGTAGGGGACTCTGGAAACACCATATATTTT; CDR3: CASSSVGDSGNTIYF
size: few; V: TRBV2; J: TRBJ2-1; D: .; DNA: TGTGCCAGCAGTGGGGCTAATGAGCAGTTCTTC; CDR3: CASSGANEQFF
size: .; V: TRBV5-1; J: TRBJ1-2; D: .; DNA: TGCGCCAACAACTGGGGCGGGGGGCCCGACTATGGCTACACCTTC; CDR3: CANNWGGGPDYGYTF
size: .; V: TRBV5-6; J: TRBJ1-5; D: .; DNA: TGTGCCAGCAGCTTGAGGGCTTGGAATCAGCCCCAGCATTTT; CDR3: CASSLRAWNQPQHF
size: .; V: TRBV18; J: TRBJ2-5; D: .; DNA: TGTGCCAGCTCATCCCTTGTGGCACGGGAGACCCAGTACTTC; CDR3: CASSSLVARETQYF
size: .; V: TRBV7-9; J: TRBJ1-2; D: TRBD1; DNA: TGTGCCAGCAGCACGGGACAGGGCGGCTACACCTTC; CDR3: CASSTGQGGYTF
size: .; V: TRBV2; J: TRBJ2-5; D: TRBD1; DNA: TGTGCCAGCAGTCGCCCAGGGGGATCGGAGACCCAGTACTTC; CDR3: CASSRPGGSETQYF
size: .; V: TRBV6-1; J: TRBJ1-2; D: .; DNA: TGTGCCAGCAGTGGAACAGGCTATGGCTACACCTTC; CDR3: CASSGTGYGYTF
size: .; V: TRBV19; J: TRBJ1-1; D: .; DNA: TGTGCCAGTAGTCTATGGACCACTGTTAACACTGAAGCTTTCTTT; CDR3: CASSLWTTVNTEAFF
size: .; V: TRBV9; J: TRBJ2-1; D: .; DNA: TGTGCCAGCAGCGTAGTCGGGAGTAATTACAATGAGCAGTTCTTC; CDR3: CASSVVGSNYNEQFF
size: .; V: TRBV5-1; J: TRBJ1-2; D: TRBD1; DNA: TGCGCCAGCAGACCTAGACCGGGACAGGATAACTATGGCTACACCTTC; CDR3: CASRPRPGQDNYGYTF
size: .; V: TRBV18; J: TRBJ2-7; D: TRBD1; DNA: TGTGCCAGCTCACCCCCAGGGGGCACTGAACACGAGCAGTACTTC; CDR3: CASSPPGGTEHEQYF
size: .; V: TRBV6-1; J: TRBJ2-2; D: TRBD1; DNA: TGTGCCAGCAGTGCCCAGGGGGCAGAGAGCGGGGAGCTGTTTTTT; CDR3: CASSAQGAESGELFF
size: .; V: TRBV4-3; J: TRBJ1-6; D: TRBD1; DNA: TGCGCCAGCAGCCAAGAAGACAGGGATAATTCACCCCTCCACTTT; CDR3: CASSQEDRDNSPLHF
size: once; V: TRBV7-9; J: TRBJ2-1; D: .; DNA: TGTGCCAGCAGCCCGTGGAATGTAAGGGAGCAGTTCTTC; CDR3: CASSPWNVREQFF
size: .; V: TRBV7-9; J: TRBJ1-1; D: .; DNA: TGTGCCAGCAGCTTTGGTACAACCGAAGCTTTCTTT; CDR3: CASSFGTTEAFF
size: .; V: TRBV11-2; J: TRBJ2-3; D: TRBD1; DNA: TGTGCCAGCAGCTTAGGGTATGGAGACAGGGGGTCAGATACGCAGTATTTT; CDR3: CASSLGYGDRGSDTQYF
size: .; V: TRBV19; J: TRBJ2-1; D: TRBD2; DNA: TGTGCCAGTAGTCGAGGACTAGCGGGAGATGAGCAGTTCTTC; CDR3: CASSRGLAGDEQFF
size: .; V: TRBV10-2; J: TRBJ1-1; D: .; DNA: TGCGCCAGCAGTTCTCGTGGGGGGGCGTCGGCCACTGAAGCTTTCTTT; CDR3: CASSSRGGASATEAFF
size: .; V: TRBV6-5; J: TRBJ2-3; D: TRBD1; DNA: TGTGCCAGCAGTCCTTCGGGGACAGGGACATTTACGCAGTATTTT; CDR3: CASSPSGTGTFTQYF
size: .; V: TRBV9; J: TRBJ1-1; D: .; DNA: TGTGCCAGCAGCGTAGCGGCGGCGAACACTGAAGCTTTCTTT; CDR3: CASSVAAANTEAFF
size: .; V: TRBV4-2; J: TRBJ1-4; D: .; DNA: TGTGCCAGCAGCCAAGATCTGGCTGAAAAACTGTTTTTT; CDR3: CASSQDLAEKLFF